This section outlines one T cell receptor (beta chain) sequence together with its context. Antigen unknown. Trimming cost V 6 bases and J 7 bases, with 21 bases left between them. This CDR3 spans 15 amino acids. From germline, CDR1 is SGHAT and CDR2 FQNNGV. The data derive from a study of response to subunit inactivated influenza vaccine. The study's findings and limits: The authors proposed limited new T cell recruitment per seasonal influenza vaccination.

Using its own MiXCR run on the RT-PCR reads, TCRdb lists one record per CDR3 protein. Among 650,000 to 800,000 distinct CDR3 sequences listed, approximately 15% were seen once. The receptor was isolated from a man aged 45-65 years who received an inactivated influenza vaccine. The J gene is TRBJ1-2, the V gene TRBV11-2, with D possibly matching TRBD1 (6 bases). This specimen consisted of PBMCs from blood, obtained 14 days before vaccination. The CDR3: CASRDQLGARAGYTF. The DNA for the CDR3 is TGTGCCAGCAGGGATCAGTTGGGGGCGCGTGCTGGCTACACCTTC.